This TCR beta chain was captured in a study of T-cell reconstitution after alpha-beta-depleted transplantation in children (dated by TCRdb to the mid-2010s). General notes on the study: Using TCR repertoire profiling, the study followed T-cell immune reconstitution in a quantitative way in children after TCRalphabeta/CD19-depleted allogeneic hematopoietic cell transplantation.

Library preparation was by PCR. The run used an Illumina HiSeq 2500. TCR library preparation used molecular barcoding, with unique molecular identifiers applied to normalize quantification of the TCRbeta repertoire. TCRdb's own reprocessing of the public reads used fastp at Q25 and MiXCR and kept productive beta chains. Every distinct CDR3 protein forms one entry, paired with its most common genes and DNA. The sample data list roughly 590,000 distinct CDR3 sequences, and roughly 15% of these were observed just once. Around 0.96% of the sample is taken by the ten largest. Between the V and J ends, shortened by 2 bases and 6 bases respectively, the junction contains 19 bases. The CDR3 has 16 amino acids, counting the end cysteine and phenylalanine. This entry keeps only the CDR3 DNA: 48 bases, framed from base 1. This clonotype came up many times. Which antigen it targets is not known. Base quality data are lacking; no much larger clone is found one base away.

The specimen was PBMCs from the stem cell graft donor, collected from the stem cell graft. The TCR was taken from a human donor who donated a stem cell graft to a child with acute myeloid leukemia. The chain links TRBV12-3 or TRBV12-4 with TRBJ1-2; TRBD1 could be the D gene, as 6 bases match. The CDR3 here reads CASSLRGTKSFHGYTF. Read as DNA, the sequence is TGTGCCAGCAGTTTAAGGGGGACGAAATCCTTCCATGGCTACACCTTC.